These T cell receptor beta chains were read from a single sample in a study of T cell responses to AZD1222 COVID-19 vaccine. Some clones are missing from TCRdb's copy, which holds only in-frame ones; the method was immunoSEQ multiplex PCR. Of 110,000 or so clones in the sample, approximately 90% were seen once. Source: peripheral blood, taken on day 0 of AZD1222 vaccination. These receptors were taken from an adult in good health. Both conserved end residues are part of each CDR3. The order of the fields is clone size, D gene, J gene, CDR3 length, V gene, CDR3 protein, CDR3 DNA. A D gene is named only where the DNA matches it firmly. The listing skips clone size in some rows; elsewhere it reads once, few, many or a size class.

>NA|TRBD1|TRBJ1-2|17|TRBV5-5
CASSTGTGGRWSYGYTF
TGTGCCAGCAGCACGGGGACAGGGGGCAGGTGGAGCTATGGCTACACCTTC
>NA|NA|TRBJ1-4|13|TRBV12-3/TRBV12-4
CASSLGQEEKLFF
TGTGCCAGCAGTTTGGGACAAGAAGAAAAACTGTTTTTT
>NA|TRBD1|TRBJ1-2|16|TRBV6-5
CASSYILGQFPYGYTF
TGTGCCAGCAGTTACATCTTGGGACAGTTCCCCTATGGCTACACCTTC
>NA|NA|TRBJ1-2|12|TRBV12-3/TRBV12-4
CASSLGPYGYTF
TGTGCCAGCAGCCTTGGGCCCTATGGCTACACCTTC
>NA|NA|TRBJ1-5|16|TRBV21-1
CASSNWQGISNQPQHF
TGTGCCAGCAGCAATTGGCAGGGGATCAGCAATCAGCCCCAGCATTTT
>NA|NA|TRBJ1-1|16|TRBV5-8
CASSSREGRGNTEAFF
TGTGCCAGCAGCTCCAGGGAAGGGCGGGGGAACACTGAAGCTTTCTTT
>once|NA|TRBJ1-3|15|TRBV11-2
CASSAGTLSGNTIYF
TGTGCCAGCAGCGCCGGGACCCTCTCTGGAAACACCATATATTTT
>NA|NA|TRBJ1-4|13|TRBV6-5
CASQDRPNEKLFF
TGTGCCAGCCAAGACCGCCCTAATGAAAAACTGTTTTTT
>NA|NA|TRBJ2-1|12|TRBV15
CATSRDTGEQFF
TGTGCCACCAGCAGAGATACGGGAGAGCAGTTCTTC
>NA|TRBD1|TRBJ1-5|14|TRBV5-1
CASSWTGVDQPQHF
TGCGCCAGCAGCTGGACAGGGGTGGATCAGCCCCAGCATTTT
>NA|TRBD2|TRBJ2-1|16|TRBV19
CASSLFKAGVSNEQFF
TGTGCCAGTAGCCTGTTCAAGGCGGGGGTAAGCAATGAGCAGTTCTTC
>once|TRBD1|TRBJ1-2|13|TRBV5-1
CASSGQGHYGYTF
TGCGCCAGCAGCGGACAGGGGCACTATGGCTACACCTTC
>NA|NA|TRBJ1-1|14|TRBV6-5
CASSYKGASTEAFF
TGTGCCAGCAGTTACAAGGGCGCGAGCACTGAAGCTTTCTTT
>NA|NA|TRBJ1-5|13|TRBV18
CASSPRTDQPQHF
TGTGCCAGCTCACCTAGGACTGATCAGCCCCAGCATTTT
>NA|TRBD1|TRBJ1-6|15|TRBV27
CASRPGTGVTTPLHF
TGTGCCAGCAGACCCGGGACAGGGGTCACGACACCCCTCCACTTT
>NA|NA|TRBJ2-3|13|TRBV29-1
CSAPGGGGDTQYF
TGCAGCGCCCCAGGAGGGGGCGGGGATACGCAGTATTTT
>NA|NA|TRBJ1-2|12|TRBV7-9
CASNREPDGYTF
TGTGCCAGCAACCGGGAGCCGGATGGCTACACCTTC
>NA|NA|TRBJ1-2|17|TRBV7-2
CASSPGQGLSRKYGYTF
TGTGCCAGCAGCCCGGGGCAGGGACTATCTAGGAAGTATGGCTACACCTTC
>NA|TRBD2|TRBJ2-1|18|TRBV2
CASNKRLAGPPPYNEQFF
TGTGCCAGCAACAAAAGACTAGCGGGACCGCCCCCCTACAATGAGCAGTTCTTC
>NA|NA|TRBJ1-2|16|TRBV6-6
CASSYITDSFNYGYTF
TGTGCCAGCAGTTACATCACGGACAGCTTTAACTATGGCTACACCTTC
>NA|NA|TRBJ2-7|15|TRBV6-5
CASSYSGGAGYEQYF
TGTGCCAGCAGTTACTCTGGCGGAGCGGGCTACGAGCAGTACTTC
>NA|NA|TRBJ1-1|16|TRBV7-3
CASSLSRDSMNTEAFF
TGTGCCAGCAGCTTAAGTAGGGATTCCATGAACACTGAAGCTTTCTTT
>NA|NA|TRBJ1-2|14|TRBV5-8
CASSPDSGFYGYTF
TGTGCCAGCAGCCCGGACAGTGGCTTTTATGGCTACACCTTC
>NA|NA|TRBJ1-1|15|TRBV6-6
CASSPPGRTNTEAFF
TGTGCCAGCAGTCCCCCGGGACGGACGAACACTGAAGCTTTCTTT
>NA|TRBD1|TRBJ1-2|15|TRBV6-5
CASSYQGQGVYGYTF
TGTGCCAGCAGTTACCAAGGACAGGGGGTCTATGGCTACACCTTC
>NA|NA|TRBJ1-1|11|TRBV30
CAWMRGAEAFF
TGTGCCTGGATGAGGGGCGCTGAAGCTTTCTTT
>NA|TRBD2|TRBJ2-3|15|TRBV11-2
CASSLASGRTDTQYF
TGTGCCAGCAGCTTAGCGAGCGGGAGGACAGATACGCAGTATTTT
>once|NA|TRBJ1-1|13|TRBV27
CASSMSDSSEAFF
TGTGCCAGCAGTATGTCGGACAGCTCTGAAGCTTTCTTT
>NA|TRBD2|TRBJ2-5|13|TRBV5-4
CASSTVGGETQYF
TGTGCCAGCAGCACTGTGGGAGGGGAGACCCAGTACTTC
>NA|NA|TRBJ1-2|13|TRBV2
CASIQGGNYGYTF
TGTGCCAGCATCCAGGGAGGGAACTATGGCTACACCTTC
>NA|NA|TRBJ1-6|14|TRBV7-2
CASSYGLLNSPLHF
TGTGCCAGCAGCTATGGGCTTCTTAATTCACCCCTCCACTTT
>few|NA|TRBJ2-5|13|TRBV30
CAWSVQSGETQYF
TGTGCCTGGAGTGTCCAGTCAGGGGAGACCCAGTACTTC
>NA|TRBD1|TRBJ1-2|13|TRBV5-4
CASSLDRVGGYTF
TGTGCCAGCAGCCTCGACAGGGTAGGAGGCTACACCTTC
>once|NA|TRBJ1-4|13|TRBV14
CASSIRPDEKLFF
TGTGCCAGCAGCATCCGACCGGATGAAAAACTGTTTTTT
>NA|NA|TRBJ1-1|12|TRBV30
CAWRAGNTEAFF
TGTGCCTGGAGGGCAGGTAACACTGAAGCTTTCTTT
>NA|NA|TRBJ1-1|13|TRBV3-1/TRBV3-2
CASRSRWDTEAFF
TGTGCCAGCAGGAGTAGGTGGGACACTGAAGCTTTCTTT
>NA|TRBD1|TRBJ2-7|16|TRBV7-6
CASSLGTGQGAYEQYF
TGTGCCAGCAGCTTAGGGACGGGACAGGGGGCCTACGAGCAGTACTTC
>NA|NA|TRBJ2-5|13|TRBV11-2
CASSGGIQETQYF
TGTGCCAGCAGCGGGGGGATCCAAGAGACCCAGTACTTC
>NA|TRBD2|TRBJ2-1|12|TRBV30
CAWSVLAGGQFF
TGTGCCTGGAGTGTACTAGCGGGGGGGCAGTTCTTC
>NA|TRBD1|TRBJ2-1|14|TRBV13
CASSPGQVYNEQFF
TGTGCCAGCAGCCCAGGACAGGTATACAATGAGCAGTTCTTC
>once|NA|TRBJ2-7|13|TRBV6-5
CASISTETYEQYF
TGTGCCAGCATTAGTACCGAGACATACGAGCAGTACTTC
>NA|NA|TRBJ2-5|16|TRBV7-6
CASSRGGPSGLETQYF
TGTGCCAGCAGCCGCGGAGGGCCCTCTGGGTTGGAGACCCAGTACTTC
>NA|TRBD1|TRBJ2-4|14|TRBV11-3
CASSPGQGVDIQYF
TGTGCCAGCAGCCCCGGACAGGGAGTAGACATTCAGTACTTC
>NA|NA|TRBJ2-3|12|TRBV9
CASSAQADTQYF
TGTGCCAGCAGCGCCCAAGCAGATACGCAGTATTTT
>NA|TRBD1|TRBJ1-2|16|TRBV4-1
CASSQDMGTGNYGYTF
TGCGCCAGCAGCCAAGATATGGGGACAGGGAACTATGGCTACACCTTC